This T cell receptor (beta chain) is drawn from a study of T cells in Graves' hyperthyroidism and ophthalmopathy. The V and J ends lost 5 bases and 9 bases, in that order; junction bases with no gene match: 6. The CDR3 totals 14 residues. Researchers took RNA transcripts and amplified the TCR beta CDR3 regions from them. During a first-round RT-PCR of the TCR CDR3, the HTBI primer set was used. From the multiplex PCR reads, TCRdb called clonotypes with MiXCR, one entry per CDR3 protein. The table has about 320,000 distinct CDR3 sequences, 16% seen once; the top ten hold roughly a third. Study-wide findings and caveats: Most expanded thyroid clonotypes above 0.001 also appeared in blood. Model output signaled ophthalmopathy a median around 6.9 months ahead of onset.

Concerning this clonotype itself: Its antigen is unknown.

Reasons for excluding patients were uncontrolled infection, other autoimmune disease, pregnancy or lactation. The chain employs TRBV12-3 or TRBV12-4 and TRBJ1-5; TRBD1 aligns across 11 bases. The material sequenced was blood. This TCR was sampled from a man in his thirties or forties with Graves' hyperthyroidism. The CDR3 DNA follows: TGTGCCAGCAGTCTTGGGACAGGGGGTGGGCCCCAGCATTTT. The encoded protein is CASSLGTGGGPQHF.